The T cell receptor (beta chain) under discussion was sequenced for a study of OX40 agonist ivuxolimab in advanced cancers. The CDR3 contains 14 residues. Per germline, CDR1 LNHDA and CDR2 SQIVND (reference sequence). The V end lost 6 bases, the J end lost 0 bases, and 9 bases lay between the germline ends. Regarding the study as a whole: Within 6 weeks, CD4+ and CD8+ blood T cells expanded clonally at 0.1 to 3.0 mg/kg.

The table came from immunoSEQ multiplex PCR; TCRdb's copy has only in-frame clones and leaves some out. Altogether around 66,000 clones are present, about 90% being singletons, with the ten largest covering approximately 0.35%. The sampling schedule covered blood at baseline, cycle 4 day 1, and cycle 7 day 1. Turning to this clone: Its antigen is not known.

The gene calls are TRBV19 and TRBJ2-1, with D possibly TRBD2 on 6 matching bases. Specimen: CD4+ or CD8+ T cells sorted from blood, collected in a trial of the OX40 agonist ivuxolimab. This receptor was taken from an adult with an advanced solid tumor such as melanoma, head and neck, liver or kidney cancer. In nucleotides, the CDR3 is TGTGCCAGTAGCGGGGGTAGCTCCTACAATGAGCAGTTCTTC. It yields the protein CASSGGSSYNEQFF.